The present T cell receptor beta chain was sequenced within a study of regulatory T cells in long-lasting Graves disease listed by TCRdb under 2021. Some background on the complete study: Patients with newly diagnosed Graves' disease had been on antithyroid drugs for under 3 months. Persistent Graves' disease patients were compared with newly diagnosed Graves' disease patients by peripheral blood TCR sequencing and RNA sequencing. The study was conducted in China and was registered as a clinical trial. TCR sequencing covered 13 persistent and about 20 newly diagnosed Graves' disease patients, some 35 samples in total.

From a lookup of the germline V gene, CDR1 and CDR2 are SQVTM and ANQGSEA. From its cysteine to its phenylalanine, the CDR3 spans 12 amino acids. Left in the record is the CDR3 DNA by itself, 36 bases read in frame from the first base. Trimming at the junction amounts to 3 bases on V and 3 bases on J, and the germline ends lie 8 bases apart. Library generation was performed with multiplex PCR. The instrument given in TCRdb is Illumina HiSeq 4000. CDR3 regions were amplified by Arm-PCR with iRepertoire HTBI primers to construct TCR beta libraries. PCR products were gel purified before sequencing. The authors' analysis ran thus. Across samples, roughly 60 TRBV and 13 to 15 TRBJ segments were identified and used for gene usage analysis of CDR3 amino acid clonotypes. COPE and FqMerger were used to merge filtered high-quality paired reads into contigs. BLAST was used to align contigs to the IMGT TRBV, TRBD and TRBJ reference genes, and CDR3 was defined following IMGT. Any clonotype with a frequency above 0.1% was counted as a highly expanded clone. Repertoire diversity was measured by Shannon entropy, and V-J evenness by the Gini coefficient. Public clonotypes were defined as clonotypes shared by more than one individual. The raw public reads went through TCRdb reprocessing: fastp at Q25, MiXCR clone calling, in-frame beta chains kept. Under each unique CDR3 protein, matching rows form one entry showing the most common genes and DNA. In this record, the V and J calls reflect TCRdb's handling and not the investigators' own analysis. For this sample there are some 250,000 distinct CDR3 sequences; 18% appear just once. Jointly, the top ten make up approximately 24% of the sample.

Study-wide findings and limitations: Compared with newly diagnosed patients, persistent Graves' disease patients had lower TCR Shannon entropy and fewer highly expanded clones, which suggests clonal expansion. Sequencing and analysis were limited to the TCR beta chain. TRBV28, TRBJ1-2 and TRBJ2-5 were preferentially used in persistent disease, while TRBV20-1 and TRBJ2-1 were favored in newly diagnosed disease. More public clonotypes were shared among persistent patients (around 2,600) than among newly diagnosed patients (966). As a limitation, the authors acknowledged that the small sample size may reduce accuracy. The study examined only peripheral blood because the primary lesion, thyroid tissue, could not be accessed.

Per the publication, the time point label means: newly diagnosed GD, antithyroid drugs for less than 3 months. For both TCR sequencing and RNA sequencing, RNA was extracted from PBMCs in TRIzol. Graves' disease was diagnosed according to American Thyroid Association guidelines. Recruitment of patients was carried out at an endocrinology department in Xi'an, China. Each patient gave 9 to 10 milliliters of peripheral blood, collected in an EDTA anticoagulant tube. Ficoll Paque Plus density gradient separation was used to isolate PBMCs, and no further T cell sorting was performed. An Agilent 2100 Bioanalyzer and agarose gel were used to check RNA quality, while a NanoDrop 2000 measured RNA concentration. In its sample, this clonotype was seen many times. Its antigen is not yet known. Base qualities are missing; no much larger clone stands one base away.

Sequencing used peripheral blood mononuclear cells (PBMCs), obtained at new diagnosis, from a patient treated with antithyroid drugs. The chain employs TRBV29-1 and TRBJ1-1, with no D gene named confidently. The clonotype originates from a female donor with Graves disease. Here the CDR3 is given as CSVEGGHTEAFF. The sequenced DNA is TGCAGCGTTGAGGGTGGGCACACTGAAGCTTTCTTT.